The clone carrying this T cell receptor (beta chain) appeared a few times. Its matching antigen is unknown. The data originate from a study of T-cell memory formation after mild COVID-19. Overall study context: For the most part, TCR clusters were specific to one donor. Overall study results and limits: A balance of CD4 and CD8 characterized clones contracting day 15 to 85, whereas later expanders leaned CD4+. Researchers report contracting CD4+ clones mostly in CM and EM, with CD8+ clones in EMRA.

CDR3 length: 16 amino acids. Germline CDR1 is SGHRS and CDR2 is YFSETQ. V shed 4 bases, J shed 0 bases, and the junction held 5 bases outside the gene matches. A single record per CDR3 protein comes from TCRdb applying MiXCR to the 5' RACE reads. The sample lists some 120,000 distinct CDR3 sequences, approximately 15% occurring once. The V and J genes are TRBV5-1 and TRBJ2-3; 10 bases map to TRBD1. The origin of this receptor is a man between 18 and 35 years old who had mild COVID-19 (a few samples of this study predate the infection). Cell type and time point are not known. The sequenced sample was PBMCs or a T cell subset sorted from them (not recorded which). The CDR3 DNA reads TGCGCCAGCAGCCCGGGACAGGGGTCTAGCACAGATACGCAGTATTTT. It translates to CASSPGQGSSTDTQYF. The entire variable domain, with the rest obtained from reference TRBV5-1 and TRBJ2-3, is as follows: KAGVTQTPRYLIKTRGQQVTLSCSPISGHRSVSWYQQTPGQGLQFLFEYFSETQRNKGNFPGRFSGRQFSNSRSEMNVSTLELGDSALYLCASSPGQGSSTDTQYFGPGTRLTVL.